These T cell receptor beta chains were read from a single sample in a study of long-term antiretroviral therapy in people with HIV. Here immunoSEQ multiplex PCR was the method, and the copy in TCRdb shows in-frame clones only, minus some. The sample has around 30,000 clones; approximately 95% are singletons. This specimen consisted of unsorted PBMCs, obtained 5.3 years after starting antiretroviral therapy. The receptor source for this set is a man aged 25 to 45 with HIV. The conserved cysteine and the conserved F or W are not part of the CDR3 here. Clone size is shown for a subset of rows, as once, few, many or a class of expanded clone.

-	TRBV19	TRBJ2-1	ASSIALNEQF
once	TRBV9	TRBJ2-1	ASSLISDEQF
-	TRBV5-6	TRBJ2-2	ASSLGPGELF
-	TRBV27	TRBJ2-1	ASSDIVSHEQF
-	TRBV10-2	TRBJ1-2	ASFETASYYGYT
once	TRBV29-1	TRBJ2-1	SVEGLEGAYNEQF
-	TRBV7-3	TRBJ2-3	ASSPPPGTRGGDTQY
-	TRBV11-2	TRBJ2-1	ASSLVGLAGGNEQF
once	TRBV7-9	TRBJ2-3	ASSLAWGSTDTQY
-	TRBV7-8	TRBJ1-5	ASSPPPQPQH
once	TRBV6-6	TRBJ2-5	ASGASGGAETQY
once	TRBV6-6	TRBJ2-1	ASSLEGDEQF
-	TRBV7-2	TRBJ2-3	ASSLVGTDTQY
-	TRBV7-9	TRBJ2-1	ASSQTPGTSSYNEQF
-	TRBV4-1	TRBJ2-7	ASSQDSGTGYEQY
once	TRBV5-1	TRBJ1-2	ASSTGDLGTGYT
-	TRBV19	TRBJ2-1	ASSIGGGSYNEQF
once	TRBV9	TRBJ1-5	ASSVGQENQPQH
-	TRBV6-6	TRBJ2-7	ASSFTPGTGVYEQY
-	TRBV11-2	TRBJ1-4	ASSVGGANEKLF
once	TRBV28	TRBJ1-1	ASTKSPRGMNTEAF
-	TRBV11-2	TRBJ2-7	ASSQTGPYEQY
-	TRBV19	TRBJ1-2	ASSGFGFGGYGYT
-	TRBV27	TRBJ1-5	ASRLRDRANQPQH
-	TRBV27	TRBJ2-7	ASSLSGQGVLPHYEQY
once	TRBV6-1	TRBJ1-3	ASTQGAAGNTIY
-	TRBV6-1	TRBJ2-7	ASSSGLYEQY
-	TRBV7-2	TRBJ1-1	ASSLVGGMNTEAF
-	TRBV30	TRBJ2-7	AWRIQGSPPEQY
-	TRBV5-8	TRBJ1-4	ASSWGTSPNEKLF
-	TRBV5-1	TRBJ2-5	ASGTGETQY
-	TRBV5-1	TRBJ1-3	ASSLEGQGAGNTIY
-	TRBV5-1	TRBJ2-5	ASSRVLQETQY
once	TRBV19	TRBJ2-7	ASSESGTHEQY
-	TRBV10-3	TRBJ2-1	AISEGPQANEQF
-	TRBV7-2	TRBJ2-1	ASSLALAADTYNEQF
-	TRBV7-8	TRBJ2-7	ASSLVKGTYEQY
-	TRBV9	TRBJ1-3	ASSAEGTGGNTIY
-	TRBV4-1	TRBJ1-1	ASSQGGWTEAF
once	TRBV6-5	TRBJ1-1	ASSYSPAMNTEAF
-	TRBV2	TRBJ2-7	ASSGSTGTSGRAFEQC
-	TRBV6-5	TRBJ2-7	ASSYGQGIEQY
-	TRBV5-4	TRBJ2-3	ASSSSPSDTQY
-	TRBV5-4	TRBJ2-1	ASSLGTSAYNEQF
-	TRBV19	TRBJ2-2	ASSRTGGNTGELF
-	TRBV4-3	TRBJ1-2	ASSPDEGAGWSYGYT
-	TRBV7-6	TRBJ2-2	ASSPRDRVMGIGELF
-	TRBV19	TRBJ2-7	ASSSSPDGSYEQY
-	TRBV19	TRBJ2-2	ASSMWSYTGELF
once	TRBV19	TRBJ1-1	ASNSWGGANTEAF
-	TRBV9	TRBJ1-2	ASSDGGTGGNYGYT
-	TRBV19	TRBJ2-3	ASWGSGSTDTQY
-	TRBV19	TRBJ2-3	ASSTPESDTQY
-	TRBV15	TRBJ2-5	ATSRGGTGAQETQY